Each of the 28 T cell receptor beta chains below was sequenced from the same sample in a study of cytomegalovirus exposure and HLA in healthy donors. PCR was performed using 60 Vbeta and 13 Jbeta primers. Sequencing used immunoSEQ multiplex PCR; TCRdb keeps in-frame clones, though not all of them. The table has some 140,000 clones, about 68% seen once. The specimen sequenced was PBMCs. The receptor source for this set is a human donor in good health.

The chain has TRBV5-1 and TRBJ2-5; 9 nucleotides line up with TRBD1. In germline, CDR1 is SGHRS, CDR2 YFSETQ. The CDR3 is 19 amino acids. J gave up 1 base and V 0 bases, and 13 bases lay outside the gene matches. CDR3 loop: CASSLVSVGTGFFQETQYF. DNA for the CDR3: TGCGCCAGCAGCTTGGTCTCAGTCGGGACAGGGTTTTTCCAAGAGACCCAGTACTTC.

Worth noting for this clone: The junction and the germline gene differ at one end; a read error may be behind it. Here the CDR3 DNA reads TGCGTCAGCAGCAAGAACCTAAACGAGCAGTACTTC. It codes for CVSSKNLNEQYF. The chain couples TRBV5-1 to TRBJ2-7; no definite D call. CDR3 length: 12 residues. Germline V gene lookup returns CDR1 SGHRS and CDR2 YFSETQ.

This chain links TRBV28 with TRBJ2-7; weak D call: TRBD1 (5 bases). CDR1 and CDR2 from the germline V gene are MDHEN and SYDVKM. CDR3 length: 15 amino acids. Trimming took 1 base from V and 7 from J, leaving 17 bases between them. CDR3 in DNA: TGTGCCAGCAGTTTATTTGCAGAAGGGGTCGGGGAGCAGTACTTC. As protein: CASSLFAEGVGEQYF.

V gene TRBV10-3 combines with J gene TRBJ2-1; 9 positions match TRBD1. CDR3 length equals 14 residues. V was pared by 10 bases and J by 7 bases, with 11 bases of the junction left unmatched. Germline lookup yields CDR1 ENHRY and CDR2 SYGVKD. This chain's CDR3 is CASYKGQGLNEQFF. DNA of the CDR3: TGTGCCAGCTATAAAGGACAGGGGCTGAATGAGCAGTTCTTC.

The CDR3 sequence: CASSYTSSGPYEQYF. In nucleotides, the CDR3 is TGTGCCAGCAGTTACACGTCTAGCGGACCCTACGAGCAGTACTTC. This sequence joins TRBV6-5 and TRBJ2-7, with 7 nucleotides matching TRBD2. This CDR3 is 15 amino acids long. CDR1 is MNHEY and CDR2 is SVGAGI in the germline V gene. The trim removed 2 bases at V and 2 bases at J, leaving 6 bases unmatched.

There are a few counts of this clone. The gene calls are TRBV19 and TRBJ2-7; 14 nucleotides align to TRBD2. The junction had 4 bases not matched to a gene; V was cut back by 6 bases and J by 6 bases. The CDR3 contains 14 residues. Germline lookup yields CDR1 LNHDA and CDR2 SQIVND (reference sequence). The chain's CDR3 is CASRRTSGRFEQYF. CDR3 nucleotide sequence: TGTGCCAGTAGACGGACTAGCGGGAGGTTCGAGCAGTACTTC.

Turning to this clone: The junction departs from germline at one end; a sequencing error may be responsible. This sequence joins TRBV7-9 and TRBJ2-1; 13 bases match TRBD2. The CDR3 contains 12 residues. Germline-derived CDR1 and CDR2 are SEHNR and FQNEAQ (reference sequence). CDR3: CATGLAGAQTVF. In DNA, the CDR3 is TGTGCCACCGGACTAGCGGGAGCCCAAACTGTCTTC.

The rearrangement links TRBV5-4 to TRBJ2-1, with 8 bases lining up with TRBD1. The germline gives CDR1 SGHNT, CDR2 YYREEE (reference sequence). Trimming at V came to 2 bases and at J to 6 bases, leaving 4 bases not matched to a gene. The CDR3 runs 14 residues. CDR3 coding DNA: TGTGCCAGCAGCTTCCGGGACAGGATCAATGAGCAGTTCTTC. Translating it yields CASSFRDRINEQFF.

The chain combines TRBV5-1 with TRBJ2-2; 10 bases agree with TRBD1. This CDR3 is built from 15 residues. Unmatched junction bases numbered 4, after V lost 4 bases and J lost 4 bases. Germline CDR1 reads SGHRS; CDR2 reads YFSETQ. Here the CDR3 reads CASSLTGGSTGELFF. In nucleotides, the CDR3 is TGCGCCAGCAGCCTGACAGGGGGCTCCACCGGGGAGCTGTTTTTT.

The chain carries TRBV6-5 and TRBJ1-5; TRBD1 aligns across 9 bases. The CDR3 loop spans 14 amino acids. The V gene's germline CDR1 is MNHEY and CDR2 SVGAGI. After removal of 6 bases from V and 4 bases from J, the junction contained 4 bases not matched to a gene. The CDR3 coding sequence is TGTGCCAGCAGCCGGGACAGGGCTAATCAGCCCCAGCATTTT. This translates into CASSRDRANQPQHF.

V gene TRBV27 combines with J gene TRBJ2-5; 8 bases fit TRBD2. With 3 bases clipped from V and 1 base from J, the junction kept 1 base outside the gene matches. The germline CDR1 and CDR2 sequences are MNHEY and SMNVEV (reference sequence). The CDR3 totals 14 residues. CDR3 loop: CASSLSGSQETQYF. CDR3 sequence (DNA): TGTGCCAGCAGTTTGAGCGGGAGCCAAGAGACCCAGTACTTC.

The J gene is TRBJ1-1, the V gene TRBV11-1; D may be TRBD1 (5 bases). Trimming pared 5 bases from V and 0 bases from J, leaving 13 bases between. The germline CDR1 and CDR2 sequences are SGHAT and FQDESV (reference sequence). This CDR3 is built from 15 residues. CDR3 DNA: TGTGCCAGCAGCGCAACACGACAGATGAACACTGAAGCTTTCTTT. Its protein is CASSATRQMNTEAFF.

The CDR3 region is CASSVTPSGAWGEQFF. The CDR3 bases are TGTGCCAGCAGCGTCACCCCTAGCGGGGCGTGGGGCGAGCAGTTCTTC. J is TRBJ2-7 and V is TRBV9; 9 bases are a match to TRBD2. The assigned J gene may be wrong: the sequence end matches TRBJ2-1 better. Germline V gene sequence: CDR1 SGDLS, CDR2 YYNGEE. The CDR3 is 16 residues long.

The V and J genes are TRBV27 and TRBJ2-7; 8 positions agree with TRBD2. Trimming took 5 bases from V and 0 from J; bases not matched to a gene: 9. Germline CDR1 is MNHEY and CDR2 is SMNVEV (reference sequence). CDR3 length equals 16 residues. This chain's CDR3 is CASSQRGLGGSYEQYF. In nucleotides, the CDR3 is TGTGCCAGCAGTCAGAGGGGACTAGGGGGCTCCTACGAGCAGTACTTC.

V usage is TRBV18 and J usage is TRBJ2-3; D remains unclear. Germline V gene sequence: CDR1 KGHSH, CDR2 LQKENI. Deletions cut 0 bases from V and 1 base from J, with 5 bases between. The CDR3 has 14 residues. The CDR3 region is CASSPPSGTDTQYF. The CDR3, as DNA: TGTGCCAGCTCACCACCCTCAGGCACAGATACGCAGTATTTT.

This rearrangement joins TRBV28 to TRBJ2-7, with 10 bases matching TRBD1. Germline assignment: CDR1 MDHEN and CDR2 SYDVKM. J gave up 2 bases and V 6 bases, and 4 bases lay outside the gene matches. This CDR3 contains 14 residues. The CDR3: CASRKTGGAYEQYF. The CDR3 coding sequence is TGTGCCAGCAGGAAGACAGGGGGCGCCTACGAGCAGTACTTC.

The chain joins TRBV5-4 to TRBJ2-5, with D unresolved. Trimming left V 4 bases short and J 2 bases short, with 9 bases between. The CDR3 is 13 amino acids. Germline-derived CDR1 and CDR2 are SGHNT and YYREEE (reference sequence). DNA for the CDR3: TGTGCCAGCAGCCCTGACATACAAGAGACCCAGTACTTC. Residues: CASSPDIQETQYF.

Only a few counts were recorded for this clone. The rearrangement uses TRBV28 and TRBJ2-1; no clear D gene. Germline V gives CDR1 MDHEN, CDR2 SYDVKM. This CDR3 is 12 amino acids long. V was trimmed by 3 bases and J by 4 bases, leaving 4 bases between them. The CDR3 bases are TGTGCCAGCAGTTTCCCTTACAATGAGCAGTTCTTC. This gives the protein CASSFPYNEQFF.

The chain employs TRBV7-2 and TRBJ2-7; 8 bases map to TRBD2. J was trimmed by 7 bases and V by 5 bases; bases with no gene match: 10. CDR3 length: 14 amino acids. The germline V gene has CDR1 SGHTA and CDR2 FQGNSA. The CDR3 DNA is TGTGCCAGCAGCCCTACCGGACTAGCTGGGGAGCAGTACTTC. Its translation is CASSPTGLAGEQYF.

The chain couples TRBV5-5 to TRBJ1-1; D unresolved. The V end was cut by 4 bases, the J end by 0 bases, with 10 bases between. Per germline, CDR1 SGHKS and CDR2 YYEKEE (reference sequence). The CDR3 length is 14 residues. CDR3 in DNA: TGTGCCAGCAGCCTAGGATCGATGAACACTGAAGCTTTCTTT. Amino acids: CASSLGSMNTEAFF. Filled out from reference TRBV5-5 and TRBJ1-1, the complete variable domain reads DAGVTQSPTHLIKTRGQQVTLRCSPISGHKSVSWYQQVLGQGPQFIFQYYEKEERGRGNFPDRFSARQFPNYSSELNVNALLLGDSALYLCASSLGSMNTEAFFGQGTRLTVV.

This chain links TRBV2 with TRBJ2-1, with 9 bases fitting TRBD2. Germline CDR1 is SNHLY and CDR2 is FYNNEI. With 4 bases clipped from V and 2 bases from J, the junction kept 15 bases outside the gene matches. This CDR3 is 19 amino acids long. The CDR3 nucleotides read TGTGCCAGCAGTGTCACCGGGAGACTAGCGGCGGCTACCTACAATGAGCAGTTCTTC. Translated: CASSVTGRLAAATYNEQFF.

V usage is TRBV5-1 and J usage is TRBJ2-1; 8 bases match TRBD2. The CDR3 extends over 16 amino acids. Germline loops: CDR1 SGHRS, CDR2 YFSETQ. V trimming: 1 base; J trimming: 1 base; junction bases outside the gene matches: 4. The CDR3 DNA reads as TGCGCCAGCAGCTTGACGGCGGGAGGATCCTACAATGAGCAGTTCTTC. This encodes CASSLTAGGSYNEQFF. Full variable domain (outside the CDR3, taken from reference TRBV5-1 and TRBJ2-1): KAGVTQTPRYLIKTRGQQVTLSCSPISGHRSVSWYQQTPGQGLQFLFEYFSETQRNKGNFPGRFSGRQFSNSRSEMNVSTLELGDSALYLCASSLTAGGSYNEQFFGPGTRLTVL.

V and J are TRBV19 and TRBJ2-3, with 10 positions matching TRBD2. Germline V gene data show CDR1 as LNHDA and CDR2 as SQIVND (reference sequence). V lost 7 bases to trimming and J lost 5 bases; unmatched junction nucleotides: 6. The CDR3 extends over 14 amino acids. CDR3 residues: CASNSGRAGDTQYF. In DNA form, the CDR3 reads TGTGCCAGTAACAGCGGGAGGGCCGGAGATACGCAGTATTTT.

This clone was seen a single time. The chain has TRBV28 and TRBJ2-1, with D possibly being TRBD2 (5 bases). V shed 3 bases and J shed 5 bases, with 8 bases lying between them. Germline CDR1 reads MDHEN; CDR2 reads SYDVKM. The CDR3 extends over 13 amino acids. The CDR3 sequence: CASSLEENNEQFF. In DNA form, the CDR3 reads TGTGCCAGCAGTTTGGAGGAGAACAATGAGCAGTTCTTC.

This clone appeared once. The chain has TRBV28 and TRBJ1-2, with D unclear. Trimming took off 6 bases at V and 1 base at J, with 24 bases between the two ends. The germline V gene has CDR1 MDHEN and CDR2 SYDVKM. This CDR3 region has 18 residues. CDR3 in amino acids: CASSPPLETVRFNYGYTF. The CDR3, as DNA: TGTGCCAGCAGCCCCCCCTTGGAGACGGTGCGTTTTAACTATGGCTACACCTTC.

The rearrangement links TRBV7-2 to TRBJ1-1, with D possibly TRBD1 on 5 matching bases. This CDR3 spans 13 amino acids. V was pared by 3 bases and J by 2 bases, with 7 bases between. The germline gives CDR1 SGHTA, CDR2 FQGNSA. The CDR3 here is CASSFDSNTEAFF. The CDR3 region has the DNA TGTGCCAGCAGCTTTGACAGCAACACTGAAGCTTTCTTT.

There are a few counts of this clone. This rearrangement joins TRBV15 to TRBJ1-6, with D possibly being TRBD1 (5 bases). V was trimmed by 6 bases and J by 7 bases, leaving 22 bases between them. The length of the CDR3 is 17 residues. Germline V gives CDR1 LNHNV, CDR2 YYDKDF (reference sequence). The CDR3 nucleotides read TGTGCCACCAGAAGCAGGCGGGGACCGGAGGGAAATTCACCCCTCCACTTT. As protein: CATRSRRGPEGNSPLHF.

The V call is TRBV5-1, the J call TRBJ1-2, with 7 bases lining up with TRBD1. This CDR3 has 16 amino acids. Germline CDR1 reads SGHRS; CDR2 reads YFSETQ. V was clipped by 0 bases and J by 7 bases; unmatched bases: 12. Written as DNA, the CDR3 is TGCGCCAGCAGCTTGGGAGGCACCCACAGGGGAGGTGGCTACACCTTC. It encodes CASSLGGTHRGGGYTF. Based on the CDR3 plus reference TRBV5-1 and TRBJ1-2, the full variable domain is KAGVTQTPRYLIKTRGQQVTLSCSPISGHRSVSWYQQTPGQGLQFLFEYFSETQRNKGNFPGRFSGRQFSNSRSEMNVSTLELGDSALYLCASSLGGTHRGGGYTFGSGTRLTVV.